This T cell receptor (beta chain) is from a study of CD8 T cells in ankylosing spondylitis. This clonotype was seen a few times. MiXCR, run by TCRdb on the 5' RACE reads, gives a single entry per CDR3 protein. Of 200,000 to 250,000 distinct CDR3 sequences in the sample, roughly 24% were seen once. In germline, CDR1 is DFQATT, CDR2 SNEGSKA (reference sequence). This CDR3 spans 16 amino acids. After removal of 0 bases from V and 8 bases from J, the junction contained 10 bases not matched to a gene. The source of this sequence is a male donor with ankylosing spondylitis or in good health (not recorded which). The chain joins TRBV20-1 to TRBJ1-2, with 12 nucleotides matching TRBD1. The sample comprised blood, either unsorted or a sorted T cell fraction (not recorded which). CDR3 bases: TGCAGTGCTAGAGACGGGACAGGGGGCGCGGAGGCCGGCTACACCTTC. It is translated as CSARDGTGGAEAGYTF.